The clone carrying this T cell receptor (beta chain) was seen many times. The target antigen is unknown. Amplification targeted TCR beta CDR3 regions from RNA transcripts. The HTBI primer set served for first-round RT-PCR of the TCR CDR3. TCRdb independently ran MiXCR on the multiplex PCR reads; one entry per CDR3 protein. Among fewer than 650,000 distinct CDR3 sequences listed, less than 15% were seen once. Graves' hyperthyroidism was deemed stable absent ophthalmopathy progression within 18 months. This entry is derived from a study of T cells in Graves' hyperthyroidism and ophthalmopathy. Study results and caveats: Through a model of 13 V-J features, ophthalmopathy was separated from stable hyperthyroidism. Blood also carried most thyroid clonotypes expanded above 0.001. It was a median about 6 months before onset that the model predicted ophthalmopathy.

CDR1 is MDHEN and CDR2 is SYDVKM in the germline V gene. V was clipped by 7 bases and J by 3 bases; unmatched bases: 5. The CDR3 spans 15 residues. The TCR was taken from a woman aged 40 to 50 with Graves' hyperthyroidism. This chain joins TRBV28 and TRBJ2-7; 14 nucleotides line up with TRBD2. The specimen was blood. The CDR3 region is CASTQGLAGGYEQYF. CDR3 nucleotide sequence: TGTGCCAGCACCCAAGGACTAGCGGGAGGCTACGAGCAGTACTTC.